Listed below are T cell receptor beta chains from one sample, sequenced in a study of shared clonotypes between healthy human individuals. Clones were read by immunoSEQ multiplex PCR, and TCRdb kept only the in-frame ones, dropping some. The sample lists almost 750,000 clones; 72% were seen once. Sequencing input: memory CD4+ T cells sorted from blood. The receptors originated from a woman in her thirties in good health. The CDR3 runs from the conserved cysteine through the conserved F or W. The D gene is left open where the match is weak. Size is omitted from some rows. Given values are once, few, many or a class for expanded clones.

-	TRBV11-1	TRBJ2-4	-	CASSLDQGRDIQYF
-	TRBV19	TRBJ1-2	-	CASSQQGVGGYTF
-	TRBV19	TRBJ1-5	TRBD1	CASSIMGQGGQPQHF
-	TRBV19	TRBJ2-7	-	CASSISGDYYEQYF
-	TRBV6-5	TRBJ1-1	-	CASSQLSGTEAFF
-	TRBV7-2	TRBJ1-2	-	CASSPGQGTAYGYTF
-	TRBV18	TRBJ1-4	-	CASSPGGTNEKLFF
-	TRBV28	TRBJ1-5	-	CASSFGDNQPQHF
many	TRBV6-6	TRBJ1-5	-	CASSYGRGGNQPQHF
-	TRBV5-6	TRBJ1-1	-	CASSQGTDPRLNTEAFF
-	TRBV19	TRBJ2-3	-	CASSTREFADTQYF
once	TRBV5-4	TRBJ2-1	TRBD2	CASSHTSGSYNEQFF
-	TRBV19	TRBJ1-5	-	CASTRARQPQHF
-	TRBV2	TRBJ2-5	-	CASSVESGGETQYF
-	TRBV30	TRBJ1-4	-	CAWSGGHGYEKLFF
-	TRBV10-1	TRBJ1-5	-	CASSESGSQPQHF
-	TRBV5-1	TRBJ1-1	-	CASRQTENTEAFF
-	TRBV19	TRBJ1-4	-	CASSSMGAGEKLFF
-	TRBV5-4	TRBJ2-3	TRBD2	CASSLGLAGGRTDTQYF
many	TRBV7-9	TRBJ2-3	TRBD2	CASSQGTSGFTDTQYF
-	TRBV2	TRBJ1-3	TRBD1	CASKKGADGNTIYF
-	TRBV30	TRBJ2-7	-	CAWSGWRVAHEQYF
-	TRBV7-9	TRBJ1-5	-	CASSLKGSNQPQHF
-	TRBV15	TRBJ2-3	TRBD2	CATMLAGATDTQYF
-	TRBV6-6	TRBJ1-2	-	CASSSTGLLGYGYTF
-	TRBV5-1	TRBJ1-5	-	CASSLAGTPGEPQHF
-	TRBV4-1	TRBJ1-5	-	CASSQDWRVGNQPQHF
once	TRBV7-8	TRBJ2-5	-	CASSRARRETQYF
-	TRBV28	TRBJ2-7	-	CASTRLYEQYF
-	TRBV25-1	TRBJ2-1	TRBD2	CASRGLAGVLEQFF
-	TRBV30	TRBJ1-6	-	CAWETGNRSPLHF
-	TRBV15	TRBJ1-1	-	CATSSGGGNTEAFF
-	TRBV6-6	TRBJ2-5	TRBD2	CASRGGTSGRKTQYF
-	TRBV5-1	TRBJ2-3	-	CASSFGTTNTDTQYF
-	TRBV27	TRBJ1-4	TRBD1	CASSSLRWGQGRGPTNEKLFF
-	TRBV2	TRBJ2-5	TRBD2	CASSPSGRSQETQYF
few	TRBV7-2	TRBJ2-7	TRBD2	CASSHGRGGREQYF
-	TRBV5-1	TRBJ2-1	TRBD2	CASSLGTSNYNEQFF
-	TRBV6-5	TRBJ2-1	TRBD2	CASSALAGSYNEQFF
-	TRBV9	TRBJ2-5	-	CASSPSWGETQYF
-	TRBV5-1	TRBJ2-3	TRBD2	CASSSSGSSDTQYF
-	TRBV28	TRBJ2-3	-	CASRGPGRGTDTQYF
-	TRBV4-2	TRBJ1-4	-	CASRAGYNEKLFF
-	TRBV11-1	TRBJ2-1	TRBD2	CASSSPRALAGVSNEQFF
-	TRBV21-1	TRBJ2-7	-	CASSNPPILSHEQYF
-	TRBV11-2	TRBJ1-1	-	CASSTGQTNTEAFF
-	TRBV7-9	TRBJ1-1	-	CASSPPSNTEAFF
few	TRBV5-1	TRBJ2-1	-	CASTRDSSGYNEQFF
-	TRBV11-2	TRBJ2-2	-	CASSLGLTGELFF
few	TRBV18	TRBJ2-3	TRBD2	CASPGLAGGGDTQYF
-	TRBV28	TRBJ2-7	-	CASRGVGGTWEQYF
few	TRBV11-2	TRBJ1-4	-	CASSLWGQYEKLFF
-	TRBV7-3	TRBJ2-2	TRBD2	CASSPWTSGNTGELFF
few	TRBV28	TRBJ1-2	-	CASSSADSANYGYTF
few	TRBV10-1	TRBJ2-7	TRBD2	CASSGREGGEQYF